This T cell receptor (beta chain) was identified during a study of cytomegalovirus exposure and HLA in healthy donors. The length of the CDR3 is 15 residues. V lost 6 bases and J lost 1; bases outside the gene matches: 6. Germline V CDR1 and CDR2: MNHNS, SASEGT. The PCR had 60 Vbeta and 13 Jbeta primers. Generated by immunoSEQ multiplex PCR, the TCRdb table keeps only in-frame clones and is missing some. The sample carries about 120,000 clones, around four fifths recorded once. This sequence joins TRBV6-1 and TRBJ2-3, with 8 bases identical to TRBD2. Sequencing was performed on PBMCs. The sequence came from a woman aged 40 to 55 in good health and CMV-seropositive. The CDR3: CASSPLAVRTDTQYF. The CDR3 DNA reads as TGTGCCAGCAGCCCACTAGCGGTTCGCACAGATACGCAGTATTTT.